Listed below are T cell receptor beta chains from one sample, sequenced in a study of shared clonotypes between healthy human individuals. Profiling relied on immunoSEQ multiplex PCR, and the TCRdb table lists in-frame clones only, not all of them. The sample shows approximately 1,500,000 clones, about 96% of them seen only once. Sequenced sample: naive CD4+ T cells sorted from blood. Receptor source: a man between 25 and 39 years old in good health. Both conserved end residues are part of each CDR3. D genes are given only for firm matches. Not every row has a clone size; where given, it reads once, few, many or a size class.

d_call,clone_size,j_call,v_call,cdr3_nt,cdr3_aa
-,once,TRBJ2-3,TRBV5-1,TGCGCCAGCAGCTTGATGGTCACAGATACGCAGTATTTT,CASSLMVTDTQYF
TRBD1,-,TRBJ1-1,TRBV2,TGTGCCACCCTTAGACAGGGTGGGATGAACACTGAAGCTTTCTTT,CATLRQGGMNTEAFF
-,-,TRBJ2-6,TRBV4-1,TGCGCCAGCAGCTTTTCCCCGGGGGCGAATGGGGCCAACGTCCTGACTTTC,CASSFSPGANGANVLTF
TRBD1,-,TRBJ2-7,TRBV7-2,TGTGCCAGCAGCGCCCCGGGACAGAACTACGAGCAGTACTTC,CASSAPGQNYEQYF
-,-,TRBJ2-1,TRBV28,TGTGCCAGCAGTTTTAGTATTGGGAGATCGGCGTTCAATGAGCAGTTCTTC,CASSFSIGRSAFNEQFF
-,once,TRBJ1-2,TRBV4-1,TGCGCCAGCAGCCAAGGAGGGCCTCGACAGGCCTATGGCTACACCTTC,CASSQGGPRQAYGYTF
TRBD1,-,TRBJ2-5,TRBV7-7,TGTGCCAGCAGCTCCCGGGACAGGGGGCCTGAGACCCAGTACTTC,CASSSRDRGPETQYF
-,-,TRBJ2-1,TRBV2,TGTGCCAGCAGTGTGGAGAGCTTTTCCTACAATGAGCAGTTCTTC,CASSVESFSYNEQFF
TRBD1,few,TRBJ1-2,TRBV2,TGTGCCAGCAGTGGACAGGGACGCTACACCTTC,CASSGQGRYTF
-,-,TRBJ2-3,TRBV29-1,TGCAGCGTCGGCCGACAAGCTAGCTTGGTGGATACGCAGTATTTT,CSVGRQASLVDTQYF
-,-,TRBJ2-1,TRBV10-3,TGTGCCATCAGTGATAGACGGACTGATTCCTACAATGAGCAGTTCTTC,CAISDRRTDSYNEQFF
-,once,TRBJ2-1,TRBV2,TGTGCCAGCAGTGAAGCGGCCCCGTTAGGCGGAGGCTACAATGAGCAGTTCTTC,CASSEAAPLGGGYNEQFF
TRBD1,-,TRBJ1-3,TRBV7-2,TGTGCCAGCAGCTCCGTCCCGGGACAGGGCAACACCATATATTTT,CASSSVPGQGNTIYF
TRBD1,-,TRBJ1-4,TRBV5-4,TGTGCCAGCAGCTTGGCACAGGGGTTCGGAAAACTGTTTTTT,CASSLAQGFGKLFF
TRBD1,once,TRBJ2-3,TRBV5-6,TGTGCCAGCAGCACCCGGGACAGGATAGTATCAGATACGCAGTATTTT,CASSTRDRIVSDTQYF
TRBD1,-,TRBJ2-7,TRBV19,TGTGCCAGTAGTGACAGGGCCTCCTACGAGCAGTACTTC,CASSDRASYEQYF
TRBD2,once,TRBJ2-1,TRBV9,TGTGCCAGCAGCGTAGAGGGAGCGGGAGTTGGCAATGAGCAGTTCTTC,CASSVEGAGVGNEQFF
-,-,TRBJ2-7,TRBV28,TGTGCCACCACGACAGGAGACTATACCTACGAGCAGTACTTC,CATTTGDYTYEQYF
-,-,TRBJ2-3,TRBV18,TGTGCCAGCTCACCACCGATGGGTTCAGATACGCAGTATTTT,CASSPPMGSDTQYF
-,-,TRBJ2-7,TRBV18,TGTGCCAGCTCAGGGACCGAGAGCTCCTACGAGCAGTACTTC,CASSGTESSYEQYF
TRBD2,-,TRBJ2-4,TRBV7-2,TGTGCCAGCAGCTTCCCTTTGCTAGCGGGTGTAAACATTCAGTACTTC,CASSFPLLAGVNIQYF
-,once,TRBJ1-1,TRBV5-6,TGTGCCAGCAGGGGCTCAGGGGAAGGGACTGAAGCTTTCTTT,CASRGSGEGTEAFF
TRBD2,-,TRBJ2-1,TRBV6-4,TGTGCCAGCAGTGACTCTGGGAGGGACAATGAGCAGTTCTTC,CASSDSGRDNEQFF
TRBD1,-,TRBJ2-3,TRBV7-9,TGTGCCAGCAGCCTCCGGACAGGGGCGAGCACAGATACGCAGTATTTT,CASSLRTGASTDTQYF
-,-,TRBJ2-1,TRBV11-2,TGTGCCAGCAGCTTAGAGATCTACAATGAGCAGTTCTTC,CASSLEIYNEQFF
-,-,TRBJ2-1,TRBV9,TGTGCCAGCAGCGTAGGCGGGACCTCAAATGAGCAGTTCTTC,CASSVGGTSNEQFF
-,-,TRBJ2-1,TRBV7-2,TGTGCCAGCAGCTTAGCGGAGGAGAATGAGCAGTTCTTC,CASSLAEENEQFF
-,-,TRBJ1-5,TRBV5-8,TGTGCCAGCAGCTTGAATTGGGAAGAGCCCCAGCATTTT,CASSLNWEEPQHF
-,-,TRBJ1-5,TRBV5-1,TGCGCCAGCAGCTTGGTGACAGGCCGTGATGAGCCCCAGCATTTT,CASSLVTGRDEPQHF
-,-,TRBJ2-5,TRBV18,TGTGCCAGCTCACCTGCCGGGGCCCAAGAGACCCAGTACTTC,CASSPAGAQETQYF
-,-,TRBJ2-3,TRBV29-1,TGCAGCGTTAGGGAGACAGATACGCAGTATTTT,CSVRETDTQYF
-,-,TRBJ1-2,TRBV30,TGTGCCTGGAGGACAGATGAGGGTAGGGCCAACCCCTATGGCTACACCTTC,CAWRTDEGRANPYGYTF
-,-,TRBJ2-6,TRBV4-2,TGTGCCAGCACCAAACAGGAGACGGACTCTGGGGCCAACGTCCTGACTTTC,CASTKQETDSGANVLTF
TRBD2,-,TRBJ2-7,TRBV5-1,TGCGCCAGCAGCCCCCGACTAGCGTCCTACGAGCAGTACTTC,CASSPRLASYEQYF
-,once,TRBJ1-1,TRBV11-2,TGTGCCAGCAGCTTGAAAGTGAACACTGAAGCTTTCTTT,CASSLKVNTEAFF
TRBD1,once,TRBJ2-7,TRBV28,TGTGCCAGCAGTTTAGGCTTCCGGGGGACAGGGGACGAGCAGTACTTC,CASSLGFRGTGDEQYF
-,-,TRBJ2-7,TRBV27,TGTGCCAGCAGTGCATCAGACTTAGCCTACGAGCAGTACTTC,CASSASDLAYEQYF
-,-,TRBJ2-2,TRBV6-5,TGTGCCAGCAGTTACTCCAGGCATTATAACACCGGGGAGCTGTTTTTT,CASSYSRHYNTGELFF
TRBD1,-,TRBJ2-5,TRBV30,TGTGCCTGGAGTAGGGTCAGGGGGCCAGTGAAGACCCAGTACTTC,CAWSRVRGPVKTQYF
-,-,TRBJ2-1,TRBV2,TGTGCCAGTCAGGAAAACAATGAGCAGTTCTTC,CASQENNEQFF
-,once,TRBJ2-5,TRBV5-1,TGCGCCAGCAAACAGCAAGAGACCCAGTACTTC,CASKQQETQYF
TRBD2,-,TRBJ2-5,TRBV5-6,TGTGCCAGCGTACTAGCGGATCTCCAAGAGACCCAGTACTTC,CASVLADLQETQYF